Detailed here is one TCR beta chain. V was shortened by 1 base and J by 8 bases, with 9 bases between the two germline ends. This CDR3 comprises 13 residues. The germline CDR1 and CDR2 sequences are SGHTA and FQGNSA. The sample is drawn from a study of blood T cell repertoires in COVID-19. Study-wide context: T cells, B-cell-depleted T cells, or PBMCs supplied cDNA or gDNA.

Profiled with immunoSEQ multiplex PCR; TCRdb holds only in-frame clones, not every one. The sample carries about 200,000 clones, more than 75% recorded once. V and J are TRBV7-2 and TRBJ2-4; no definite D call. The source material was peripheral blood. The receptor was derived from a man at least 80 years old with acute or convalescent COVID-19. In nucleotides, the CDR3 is TGTGCCAGCAGCTTAGGTTCAGGCGACATTCAGTACTTC. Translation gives CASSLGSGDIQYF.